The clone carrying this T cell receptor beta chain has a single count. What it binds is unknown. CDR3 size: 15 residues. Per germline, CDR1 SGDLS and CDR2 YYNGEE. The V and J ends lost 4 bases and 4 bases, in that order; junction bases with no gene match: 10. These data originate in a study of shared clonotypes between healthy human individuals. Study-wide results and caveats: Sequencing depth was predicted to influence how clonotypes are shared among donors.

Study donors comprised healthy, HIV-negative adults devoid of recent acute infection or vaccination. Authors' data handling: ImmunoSEQ junction-only sequences lacked quality scores, so their filtering differed. Measured with immunoSEQ multiplex PCR; TCRdb has only the in-frame clones, and not every one. V and J calls and clone size are as listed in that table; D and trimming were resolved from the DNA. This table holds 450,000 to 600,000 clones, 70% to 85% found once. This receptor was taken from a woman in her thirties or forties in good health. Some clones in this sample may be carry-over from other donors' samples. The chain joins TRBV9 to TRBJ1-2; 7 bases are a match to TRBD1. The sequenced sample was PBMCs. Here the CDR3 reads CASSFRDRESYGYTF. Written as DNA, the CDR3 is TGTGCCAGCAGCTTCCGTGACAGGGAGTCCTATGGCTACACCTTC.